These 29 T cell receptor beta chains share one sample of origin, sequenced in a study of response to subunit inactivated influenza vaccine. TCRdb called the RT-PCR reads again in MiXCR, with one record for every CDR3 protein. The sample records over 750,000 distinct CDR3 sequences, 20% to 25% being singletons. The specimen comprised PBMCs from blood, sampled around 5 days after vaccination. These TCRs come from a man aged 45-65 years who received an inactivated influenza vaccine.

The CDR3, as DNA: TGTGCCAGCAGCTTAACGCGGGAGGCCTGGGGGCAGTTCTTC. This encodes CASSLTREAWGQFF. The genes are TRBV7-9 and TRBJ2-1, with 8 nucleotides matching TRBD2. The CDR3 runs 14 residues. The V segment lost 2 bases and the J segment 12 bases; nucleotides outside the gene matches: 9. Germline-derived CDR1 and CDR2 are SEHNR and FQNEAQ (reference sequence).

This clonotype was seen many times. The V and J genes are TRBV4-3 and TRBJ2-1; tentatively, D is TRBD1 (5 bases). V lost 3 bases to trimming and J lost 15 bases, with 21 bases between them. Germline CDR1 and CDR2: LGHNA and YSLEER. This CDR3 has 14 residues. CDR3 nucleotides: TGCGCCAGCAGCCAGGACACGGCCGGGCCCGGACGGTTCTTC. It encodes CASSQDTAGPGRFF.

The rearrangement links TRBV7-2 to TRBJ2-1; D is unresolved. This CDR3 comprises 14 residues. Germline V CDR1 and CDR2: SGHTA, FQGNSA. Trimming left V 5 bases short and J 0 bases short, with 8 bases between. CDR3 nucleotides: TGTGCCAGCAGCATCGATTCCTCCTACAATGAGCAGTTCTTC. Amino acid sequence: CASSIDSSYNEQFF.

This clonotype was seen more than once but under ten times. The chain has TRBV5-4 and TRBJ2-1, with TRBD2 matching over 10 bases. The V gene end was trimmed by 2 bases and the J gene end by 6 bases; junction bases not matched to a gene: 5. This CDR3 has 15 amino acids. Germline V gene lookup returns CDR1 SGHNT and CDR2 YYREEE (reference sequence). In DNA, the CDR3 is TGTGCCAGCAGCTTATTCAGCGGGAGGGTCAATGAGCAGTTCTTC. It translates to CASSLFSGRVNEQFF.

This clonotype was counted between two and nine times. The chain carries TRBV11-2 and TRBJ2-4; D call uncertain. The CDR3 is made up of 16 amino acids. Germline CDR1 SGHAT, CDR2 FQNNGV. The V end lost 4 bases, the J end lost 0 bases, and 13 bases lay between the germline ends. CDR3 protein: CASSWAENLAKNIQYF. In nucleotides, the CDR3 is TGTGCCAGCAGCTGGGCGGAGAATCTAGCCAAAAACATTCAGTACTTC. The variable domain in full, with the rest retrieved from reference TRBV11-2 and TRBJ2-4, is EAGVAQSPRYKIIEKRQSVAFWCNPISGHATLYWYQQILGQGPKLLIQFQNNGVVDDSQLPKDRFSAERLKGVDSTLKIQPAKLEDSAVYLCASSWAENLAKNIQYFGAGTRLSVL.

This clonotype was seen repeatedly, ten times or more. V gene TRBV29-1 combines with J gene TRBJ1-2; a weak D match, TRBD1 (5 bases). Trimming took 3 bases from V and 4 from J, leaving 9 bases between them. The CDR3 spans 12 residues. Looked up from germline, CDR1 is SQVTM and CDR2 is ANQGSEA. CDR3 coding DNA: TGCAGCGTTGAGGGGGATCTCTATGGCTACACCTTC. This translates into CSVEGDLYGYTF.

CDR3 coding DNA: TGCAGTGCTAGAGATCGCAGGGGGGGCAATGAGCAGTTCTTC. Protein sequence: CSARDRRGGNEQFF. This chain connects TRBV20-1 to TRBJ2-1; D might be TRBD1 or TRBD2, each matching 7 bases. Germline lookup yields CDR1 DFQATT and CDR2 SNEGSKA (reference sequence). The V end was cut by 0 bases, the J end by 6 bases, with 12 bases between. CDR3 length equals 14 residues.

There are a few counts of this clonotype. This chain connects TRBV10-3 to TRBJ2-5; 10 positions agree with TRBD2. The CDR3 has 15 amino acids. The V gene end was trimmed by 3 bases and the J gene end by 5 bases; junction bases not matched to a gene: 6. Germline lookup yields CDR1 ENHRY and CDR2 SYGVKD. The CDR3 nucleotides read TGTGCCATCAGTGAATTAGCGGGAGGAGGGGAGACCCAGTACTTC. Translated: CAISELAGGGETQYF.

This clonotype was observed a handful of times. The chain links TRBV12-3 or TRBV12-4 to TRBJ1-2, with TRBD1 as a possible D gene (5 bases). V lost 5 bases and J 5 bases, leaving 12 bases between the germline ends. This CDR3 has 13 residues. Here the CDR3 reads CASSKTDTYGYTF. The CDR3, as DNA: TGTGCCAGCAGTAAGACGGACACGTATGGCTACACCTTC.

This clonotype was counted at least ten times. The CDR3 nucleotides read TGTGCCAGCAGTCTACAGGGGACGGGGGGAGGCACTGAAGCTTTCTTT. Translated: CASSLQGTGGGTEAFF. The V gene is TRBV6-5, the J gene TRBJ1-1; TRBD1 matches 7 bases. V lost 5 bases to trimming and J lost 4 bases; unmatched junction nucleotides: 13. The CDR3 sequence is 16 residues long. Germline assignment: CDR1 MNHEY and CDR2 SVGAGI.

The rearrangement links TRBV12-3 or TRBV12-4 to TRBJ2-7; 8 bases align to TRBD1. V shed 2 bases, J shed 7 bases, and the junction held 10 bases outside the gene matches. This CDR3 region has 15 residues. CDR3 coding DNA: TGTGCCAGCAGTTTATTTCCGGACAGGGAGGATGAGCAGTACTTC. It is translated as CASSLFPDREDEQYF.

This chain uses TRBV28 with TRBJ2-2; D remains unclear. This CDR3 is built from 13 residues. V lost 3 bases and J lost 7, with 9 bases in between. Per germline, CDR1 MDHEN and CDR2 SYDVKM. The CDR3 here is CASSFGADGELFF. The CDR3 DNA sequence: TGTGCCAGCAGTTTCGGCGCCGACGGGGAGCTGTTTTTT.

This clonotype has only a few counts. The chain combines TRBV20-1 with TRBJ2-2; 12 bases are shared with TRBD2. Germline assignment: CDR1 DFQATT and CDR2 SNEGSKA (reference sequence). Trimming cost V 2 bases and J 6 bases; bases outside gene matches: 4. This CDR3 is built from 15 residues. CDR3 sequence: CSARTGTSGSGELFF. The CDR3 nucleotides read TGCAGTGCTAGAACCGGGACTAGCGGGTCCGGGGAGCTGTTTTTT.

This clonotype was counted at least ten times. The chain employs TRBV20-1 and TRBJ2-7; weak D call: TRBD2 (6 bases). Germline V lookup: CDR1 DFQATT, CDR2 SNEGSKA (reference sequence). Between the trimmed V and J ends, which lost 3 bases and 2 bases, there was a span of 14 bases. CDR3 length equals 14 residues. The CDR3 DNA follows: TGCAGTGCTAGCGCCGGCGGGGATCCCTACGAGCAGTACTTC. Protein sequence: CSASAGGDPYEQYF.

J is TRBJ1-5 and V is TRBV20-1; D unclear. CDR1 DFQATT and CDR2 SNEGSKA come from the germline V gene (reference sequence). V lost 2 bases to trimming and J lost 1 base, with 6 bases between them. This CDR3 region has 13 residues. The CDR3 bases are TGCAGTGCTAGAATGGACAGCAATCAGCCCCAGCATTTT. Residues: CSARMDSNQPQHF.

The V gene is TRBV27, the J gene TRBJ2-7; 10 bases are shared with TRBD1. Trimming at V came to 8 bases and at J to 5 bases, leaving 15 bases not matched to a gene. CDR1 is MNHEY and CDR2 is SMNVEV in the germline V gene (reference sequence). The CDR3 length is 16 residues. The CDR3: CASSSAAGQGINEQYF. In nucleotides, the CDR3 is TGTGCCAGCTCTTCGGCCGCGGGACAGGGGATCAACGAGCAGTACTTC.

In this sample, this clonotype turned up a few times. The gene calls are TRBV20-1 and TRBJ2-7; D may be TRBD2 (5 bases). Per germline, CDR1 DFQATT and CDR2 SNEGSKA (reference sequence). V lost 6 bases and J 0 bases, leaving 15 bases between the germline ends. This CDR3 is 14 amino acids long. The CDR3 spells CSASPSGGSYEQYF. Written as DNA, the CDR3 is TGCAGTGCCTCTCCGAGCGGAGGCTCCTACGAGCAGTACTTC.

The CDR3 protein is CASSLFPEGTYEQYF. The DNA for the CDR3 is TGCGCCAGCAGCTTGTTCCCCGAGGGAACCTACGAGCAGTACTTC. The genes are TRBV5-1 and TRBJ2-7; D is possibly TRBD2 (5 bases). Looked up from germline, CDR1 is SGHRS and CDR2 is YFSETQ. Trimming left V 1 base short and J 2 bases short, with 13 bases between. The CDR3 spans 15 residues.

V and J are TRBV5-1 and TRBJ1-4; TRBD1 aligns across 8 bases. CDR3 length: 16 amino acids. Germline V CDR1 and CDR2: SGHRS, YFSETQ. J was trimmed by 6 bases and V by 0 bases; bases with no gene match: 7. This chain's CDR3 is CASSLEAGGAYEKLFF. The DNA of the CDR3 is TGCGCCAGCAGCTTGGAGGCAGGGGGCGCTTATGAAAAACTGTTTTTT. The full variable domain, rest sourced from reference TRBV5-1 and TRBJ1-4, is KAGVTQTPRYLIKTRGQQVTLSCSPISGHRSVSWYQQTPGQGLQFLFEYFSETQRNKGNFPGRFSGRQFSNSRSEMNVSTLELGDSALYLCASSLEAGGAYEKLFFGSGTQLSVL.

The rearrangement joins TRBV20-1 to TRBJ2-3; TRBD2 agrees at 10 bases. From germline, CDR1 is DFQATT and CDR2 SNEGSKA (reference sequence). V lost 6 bases, J lost 6 bases, and 6 bases stayed unmatched. The CDR3 spans 13 residues. The CDR3, as DNA: TGCAGTGCCGTATTTAGCGGGAGGGATACGCAGTATTTT. Translation: CSAVFSGRDTQYF.

This clonotype was detected only a few times. This chain uses TRBV24-1 with TRBJ1-4; D unresolved. This CDR3 is built from 13 residues. Looked up from germline, CDR1 is KGHDR and CDR2 is SFDVKD. With 0 bases removed from V and 7 bases from J, the gap between germline ends came to 5 bases. The CDR3 bases are TGTGCCACCAGTGATTTGCGCGGTGAAAAACTGTTTTTT. Protein: CATSDLRGEKLFF.

The chain links TRBV12-3 or TRBV12-4 to TRBJ1-2, with D possibly TRBD1 on 6 matching bases. The length of the CDR3 is 13 residues. Trimming removed 8 bases at V and 5 bases at J, with 15 bases between. The CDR3 DNA reads as TGTGCCAGCGGATCTAACAGGGCTTATGGCTACACCTTC. Its protein is CASGSNRAYGYTF.

The chain recombines TRBV5-1 with TRBJ2-5; 8 nucleotides match TRBD2. V lost 0 bases, J lost 5 bases, and 9 bases stayed unmatched. Germline V CDR1 and CDR2: SGHRS, YFSETQ. The CDR3 spans 16 residues. The DNA of the CDR3 is TGCGCCAGCAGCTTGGGTTGGCGGGGGGTCACGGAGACCCAGTACTTC. Protein sequence: CASSLGWRGVTETQYF. The variable domain in full, with the rest retrieved from reference TRBV5-1 and TRBJ2-5, is KAGVTQTPRYLIKTRGQQVTLSCSPISGHRSVSWYQQTPGQGLQFLFEYFSETQRNKGNFPGRFSGRQFSNSRSEMNVSTLELGDSALYLCASSLGWRGVTETQYFGPGTRLLVL.

V usage is TRBV10-1 and J usage is TRBJ2-7; D is unclear. Germline values: CDR1 WNHNN, CDR2 SYGVQD (reference sequence). Deletions cut 2 bases from V and 6 bases from J, with 11 bases between. The CDR3 is 13 residues long. This CDR3 is CASSENAIAEQYF. In DNA, the CDR3 is TGCGCCAGCAGTGAGAACGCCATTGCCGAGCAGTACTTC.

This clonotype has ten or more counts. The chain couples TRBV20-1 to TRBJ2-2, with 9 bases aligning to TRBD2. The V gene end was trimmed by 1 base and the J gene end by 3 bases; junction bases not matched to a gene: 3. CDR1 is DFQATT, CDR2 SNEGSKA, per germline (reference sequence). The CDR3 extends over 15 amino acids. This chain's CDR3 is CSARGSGGYTGELFF. The DNA of the CDR3 is TGCAGTGCTAGAGGTAGCGGGGGATACACCGGGGAGCTGTTTTTT.

The genes are TRBV20-1 and TRBJ2-1; 8 bases line up with TRBD2. Per the germline V gene, CDR1 is DFQATT and CDR2 is SNEGSKA (reference sequence). The CDR3 sequence is 14 residues long. J gave up 4 bases and V 6 bases, and 8 bases lay outside the gene matches. The CDR3 region is CSAKSGSRYNEQFF. The CDR3 bases are TGCAGTGCCAAAAGCGGGAGCAGATACAATGAGCAGTTCTTC.

This clonotype was picked up a small number of times. The chain is built from TRBV20-1 and TRBJ2-5; D uncertain. V was clipped by 3 bases and J by 9 bases, with 17 bases between them. The CDR3 is 13 residues long. Germline V lookup: CDR1 DFQATT, CDR2 SNEGSKA (reference sequence). The CDR3 DNA sequence: TGCAGTGCTAGTTCCGGAGCAAGTACGGCCCAGTACTTC. As protein: CSASSGASTAQYF.

The V call is TRBV5-6, the J call TRBJ2-5; D unresolved. This CDR3 region has 15 residues. Trimming shortened V by 4 bases and J by 0 bases, and 13 bases separated the two germline ends. CDR1 SGHDT and CDR2 YYEEEE come from the germline V gene. The DNA for the CDR3 is TGTGCCAGCAGCGACGTGTTGATTCACCAAGAGACCCAGTACTTC. It is translated as CASSDVLIHQETQYF. Complete variable domain (other parts from reference TRBV5-6 and TRBJ2-5): DAGVTQSPTHLIKTRGQQVTLRCSPKSGHDTVSWYQQALGQGPQFIFQYYEEEERQRGNFPDRFSGHQFPNYSSELNVNALLLGDSALYLCASSDVLIHQETQYFGPGTRLLVL.

This clonotype turned up a few times. The chain is built from TRBV7-9 and TRBJ2-3; D gene uncertain. V was clipped by 5 bases and J by 4 bases, with 10 bases between them. The CDR3 is made up of 13 amino acids. The germline V gene has CDR1 SEHNR and CDR2 FQNEAQ (reference sequence). CDR3 nucleotide sequence: TGTGCCAGCAGCGGTAGGACCGCAGATACGCAGTATTTT. This gives the protein CASSGRTADTQYF.